The next 22 T cell receptor beta chains were all read from a single sample in a study of CXCR3-negative and CXCR3-positive naive CD8 T cells. 5' RACE that incorporated UMI labels was used to prepare the TRB cDNA libraries. TCRdb derives one entry per CDR3 protein from the 5' RACE reads, leaving out DNA. The sample holds over 100,000 distinct CDR3 sequences. Sequenced input: naive CXCR3- CD8+ T cells from blood. Subset of the sample: CD45RO-CCR7+CD27+CD95- naive CD8+ T cells lacking CXCR3 (TNR3-). Receptors originate from a human donor in good health. Some clones in this sample may be carry-over from other donors' samples.

The CDR3 protein is CASSSGSPPNTGELFF. The chain employs TRBV18 and TRBJ2-2; TCRdb names TRBD2, which stays unverified in the absence of DNA. Germline CDR1 and CDR2: KGHSH and LQKENI. The CDR3 is 16 residues long.

V gene TRBV12-3 or TRBV12-4 combines with J gene TRBJ2-1; TCRdb indicates TRBD2, and absent DNA this call remains unverified. This CDR3 comprises 16 residues. CDR3 region: CASSPPTGLGNTEQFF.

The J gene is TRBJ1-1, the V gene TRBV29-1; the TRBD1 assignment by TCRdb is unverifiable without DNA. Germline V gene sequence: CDR1 SQVTM, CDR2 ANQGSEA. This CDR3 is built from 12 residues. The chain's CDR3 is CSERQMNTEAFF.

This rearrangement joins TRBV2 to TRBJ2-1; TCRdb indicates TRBD1, and absent DNA this call remains unverified. The germline V gene encodes CDR1 SNHLY and CDR2 FYNNEI. The CDR3 contains 14 residues. The CDR3 reads CASTLDTLRNEQFF. The variable domain in full, completed from reference TRBV2 and TRBJ2-1, reads EPEVTQTPSHQVTQMGQEVILRCVPISNHLYFYWYRQILGQKVEFLVSFYNNEISEKSEIFDDQFSVERPDGSNFTLKIRSTKLEDSAMYFCASTLDTLRNEQFFGPGTRLTVL.

J is TRBJ1-1 and V is TRBV29-1. Germline loops: CDR1 SQVTM, CDR2 ANQGSEA. The CDR3 spans 11 residues. This CDR3 is CSVDMNTEAFF.

This rearrangement joins TRBV20-1 to TRBJ2-7. Looked up from germline, CDR1 is DFQATT and CDR2 is SNEGSKA (reference sequence). This CDR3 region has 11 residues. CDR3 protein: CSARGLKEQYF.

The V and J genes are TRBV4-2 and TRBJ1-5. CDR3 length: 15 amino acids. Germline lookup yields CDR1 LGHNA and CDR2 YNFKEQ. This chain's CDR3 is CASSQEEDLNQPQHF.

This chain uses TRBV19 with TRBJ2-1; TCRdb picks TRBD1, but there is no DNA to check that call. This CDR3 is built from 14 residues. Germline-derived CDR1 and CDR2 are LNHDA and SQIVND (reference sequence). The CDR3 is CASTPGGPHNEQFF.

The gene calls are TRBV28 and TRBJ1-1. The CDR3 has 12 residues. Germline V gives CDR1 MDHEN, CDR2 SYDVKM. Here the CDR3 reads CASTLSGREAFF.

This chain uses TRBV28 with TRBJ2-2; the D gene TCRdb calls, TRBD2, cannot be checked with no DNA. The CDR3 has 16 residues. The germline gives CDR1 MDHEN, CDR2 SYDVKM. CDR3 in amino acids: CASSLGLAANTGELFF.

V gene TRBV5-4 combines with J gene TRBJ2-1; as DNA is missing, the TRBD2 call by TCRdb cannot be tested. This CDR3 has 15 amino acids. Germline assignment: CDR1 SGHNT and CDR2 YYREEE (reference sequence). CDR3 sequence reads: CASSSPTSGHNEQFF.

The chain is built from TRBV4-1 and TRBJ2-5. The length of the CDR3 is 14 residues. Germline V gene data show CDR1 as MGHRA and CDR2 as YSYEKL. CDR3: CASSQAADQETQYF.

J is TRBJ2-2 and V is TRBV12-3 or TRBV12-4. The CDR3 contains 14 residues. The CDR3 loop reads CASSFSRNTGELFF.

The V and J genes are TRBV29-1 and TRBJ2-5. Germline CDR1 SQVTM, CDR2 ANQGSEA. This CDR3 has 12 residues. The CDR3 reads CSVEVGLETQYF.

The gene calls are TRBV4-1 and TRBJ2-7. The germline V gene encodes CDR1 MGHRA and CDR2 YSYEKL. This CDR3 spans 13 amino acids. The CDR3 protein is CASSPADSYEQYF.

This chain connects TRBV30 to TRBJ2-7. CDR1 is GTSNPN and CDR2 is SVGIG in the germline V gene (reference sequence). The CDR3 consists of 12 residues. CDR3 amino acids: CAWMEESYEQYF.

The CDR3 sequence: CAGAGGPYNEQFF. This chain connects TRBV28 to TRBJ2-1; TCRdb calls TRBD2, which cannot be checked without DNA. This CDR3 contains 13 residues. CDR1 is MDHEN, CDR2 SYDVKM, per germline.

This sequence joins TRBV20-1 and TRBJ2-2; the D gene TCRdb calls, TRBD2, cannot be checked with no DNA. There are 14 residues in the CDR3. Germline CDR1 and CDR2: DFQATT and SNEGSKA (reference sequence). CDR3 sequence reads: CSARLAGNTGELFF.

This chain joins TRBV7-8 and TRBJ2-7; without DNA, the TCRdb call of TRBD1 cannot be checked. Per the germline V gene, CDR1 is SGHVS and CDR2 is FQNEAQ. This CDR3 has 15 residues. The CDR3 sequence: CASSSPGGVGYEQYF.

The rearrangement joins TRBV27 to TRBJ2-5; TCRdb outputs TRBD2, but without DNA this stays unchecked. CDR3 length: 16 residues. Germline loops: CDR1 MNHEY, CDR2 SMNVEV (reference sequence). The CDR3 spells CASSLLGLAGVETQYF.

This chain joins TRBV6-4 and TRBJ2-5; TCRdb's D call, TRBD2, is unchecked because there is no DNA. CDR3 length equals 15 residues. CDR1 MRHNA and CDR2 SNTAGT come from the germline V gene. CDR3 sequence: CASSVRTSGEETQYF.

The rearrangement joins TRBV28 to TRBJ2-5; absent DNA, TCRdb's TRBD2 call cannot be checked. This CDR3 spans 16 amino acids. CDR1 and CDR2 (germline): MDHEN, SYDVKM. CDR3 loop: CASTLSIGKYQETQYF.